The clone carrying this T cell receptor (beta chain) was observed many times. The target antigen is unknown. Germline V CDR1 and CDR2: SGHRS, YFSETQ. CDR3 length: 14 amino acids. The V gene lost 0 bases and the J gene lost 3 bases, with 8 bases spanning the gap. Based on clinical symptoms, serum thyroxine and TRAb, thyroid ultrasound and orbital computed tomography, diagnoses were reached. The authors obtained PBMCs from over 8.5 ml of fresh peripheral blood. This sample stems from a study of T cells in Graves' hyperthyroidism and ophthalmopathy. Amplification yielded TCR beta CDR3 regions, with RNA transcripts as the source. First-round RT-PCR of the TCR CDR3 relied on the HTBI primer set. MiXCR, applied by TCRdb to the multiplex PCR reads, yields one record per CDR3 protein. The sample has about 200,000 distinct CDR3 sequences; around 16% are singletons. Study-level findings and limits: The authors' 13 V-J model separated ophthalmopathy from stable hyperthyroidism.

Input material: blood. The clonotype comes from a man aged 35 to 55 with Graves' hyperthyroidism. J is TRBJ2-3 and V is TRBV5-1; D unclear. The CDR3 DNA is TGCGCCAGCAGCTTGGGGGGATTTACAGATACGCAGTATTTT. Its translation: CASSLGGFTDTQYF.